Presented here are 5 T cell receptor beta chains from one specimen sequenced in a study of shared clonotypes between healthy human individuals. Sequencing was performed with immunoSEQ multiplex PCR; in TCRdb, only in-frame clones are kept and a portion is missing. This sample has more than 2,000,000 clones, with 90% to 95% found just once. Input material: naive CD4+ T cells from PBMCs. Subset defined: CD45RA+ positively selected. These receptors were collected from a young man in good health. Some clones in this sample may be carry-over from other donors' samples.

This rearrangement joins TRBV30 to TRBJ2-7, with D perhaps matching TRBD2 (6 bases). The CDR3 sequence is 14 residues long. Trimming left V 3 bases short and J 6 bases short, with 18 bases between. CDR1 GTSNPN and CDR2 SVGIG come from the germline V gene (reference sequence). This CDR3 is CAWSIWGGHGEQYF. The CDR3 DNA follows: TGTGCCTGGAGCATTTGGGGAGGCCATGGCGAGCAGTACTTC.

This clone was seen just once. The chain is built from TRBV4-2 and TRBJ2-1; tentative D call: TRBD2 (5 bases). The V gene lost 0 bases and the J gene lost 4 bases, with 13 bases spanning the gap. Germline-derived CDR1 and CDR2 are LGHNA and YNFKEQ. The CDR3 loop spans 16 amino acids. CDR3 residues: CASSQELSGGYNEQFF. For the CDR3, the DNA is TGTGCCAGCAGCCAAGAATTAAGCGGAGGTTACAATGAGCAGTTCTTC.

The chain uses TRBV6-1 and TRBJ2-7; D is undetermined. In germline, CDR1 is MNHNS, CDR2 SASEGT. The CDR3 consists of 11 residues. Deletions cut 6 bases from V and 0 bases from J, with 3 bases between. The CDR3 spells CASRVSYEQYF. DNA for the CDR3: TGTGCCAGCAGGGTCTCCTACGAGCAGTACTTC.

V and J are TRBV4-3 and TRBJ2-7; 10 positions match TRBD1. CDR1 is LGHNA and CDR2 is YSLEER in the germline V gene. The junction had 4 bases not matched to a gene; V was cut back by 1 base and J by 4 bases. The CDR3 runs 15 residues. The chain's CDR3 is CASSQAGQGFYEQYF. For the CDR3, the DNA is TGCGCCAGCAGCCAAGCGGGACAGGGGTTTTACGAGCAGTACTTC.

The CDR3 spells CATRYGQVNQPQHF. The DNA of the CDR3 is TGTGCCACCCGGTATGGACAGGTCAATCAGCCCCAGCATTTT. The J gene is TRBJ1-5, the V gene TRBV28; 7 positions match TRBD1. V lost 10 bases, J lost 3 bases, and 9 bases stayed unmatched. The CDR3 covers 14 residues. CDR1 is MDHEN and CDR2 is SYDVKM in the germline V gene.